This entry concerns a single T cell receptor beta chain. The target antigen is unknown. This sample is drawn from a study of PD-1 blockade in classical Hodgkin lymphoma. Study-level points and caveats: There remain no defined causes for the repertoire differences, which possibly reflect disease activity or prior therapy. Compared with healthy donors, newly diagnosed patients reportedly showed lower baseline TCR diversity.

Assay used: immunoSEQ multiplex PCR; TCRdb lists only in-frame clones, some missing. Of 45,000 or so clones listed, approximately 90% are singletons. Time point noted: newly diagnosed, previously untreated cHL patient sample. A comparison was provided by newly diagnosed, untreated classical Hodgkin lymphoma PBMCs. This CDR3 spans 14 amino acids. CDR1 and CDR2 from the germline V gene are SGHVS and FQNEAQ. Trimming removed 2 bases from V and 15 bases from J; junction bases left unmatched: 11. The sample consisted of peripheral blood mononuclear cells (PBMCs). The source is a human donor with classical Hodgkin lymphoma. This sequence joins TRBV7-8 and TRBJ2-1; 9 bases fit TRBD2. The CDR3 DNA sequence: TGTGCCAGCAGCTTAAGCGGGAGGCTTACCCCCTCGTTCTTC. This translates into CASSLSGRLTPSFF.